Sequencing of this T cell receptor (beta chain) was carried out in a study of blood T cell repertoires in COVID-19. Assay used: immunoSEQ multiplex PCR; TCRdb lists only in-frame clones, some missing. This sample has 300,000 to 400,000 clones, with 85% to 90% found just once. The sequenced sample consisted of PBMCs or T cells enriched from blood (not recorded which). This TCR came from a woman under 30 who had recovered from COVID-19.

This CDR3 reads CASRPGQGDEKLFF. CDR3 DNA: TGTGCCAGCAGACCGGGACAGGGAGATGAAAAACTGTTTTTT. This chain joins TRBV6-5 and TRBJ1-4; TRBD1 agrees at 9 bases. Germline CDR1 is MNHEY and CDR2 is SVGAGI. The V gene end was trimmed by 6 bases and the J gene end by 6 bases; junction bases not matched to a gene: 5. This CDR3 is built from 14 residues.